The 6 T cell receptor beta chains reported below all come from one sample, sequenced in a study of cytomegalovirus exposure and HLA in healthy donors. Amplification used 60 Vbeta primers and 13 Jbeta primers. Measured with immunoSEQ multiplex PCR; TCRdb has only the in-frame clones, and not every one. The table lists 140,000 or so clones, approximately 81% of them singletons. Sequenced material: PBMCs. All receptors derive from a boy aged 2 to 9 in good health and CMV-seronegative.

This chain joins TRBV5-1 and TRBJ2-1, with 7 positions matching TRBD1. Germline CDR1 reads SGHRS; CDR2 reads YFSETQ. The ends lost 1 base at V and 8 bases at J; junction bases unmatched: 9. The CDR3 contains 15 residues. The CDR3 nucleotides read TGCGCCAGCAGCTTGTCACGACAGGGTGGGGATGAGCAGTTCTTC. This codes for CASSLSRQGGDEQFF.

The chain is built from TRBV27 and TRBJ2-3, with 9 bases lining up with TRBD2. Losses at the gene ends were 0 bases for V and 6 bases for J; bases not matched to a gene: 4. The CDR3 spans 15 residues. In germline, CDR1 is MNHEY, CDR2 SMNVEV (reference sequence). The CDR3 DNA sequence: TGTGCCAGCAGTTTATCTAGCGGGGGCCCCGATACGCAGTATTTT. Protein: CASSLSSGGPDTQYF.

The chain couples TRBV28 to TRBJ1-2, with a weak D call TRBD1 (6 bases). CDR3 length: 12 amino acids. Germline V lookup: CDR1 MDHEN, CDR2 SYDVKM. V dropped 8 bases and J dropped 6 bases, with 13 bases sitting between them. In DNA form, the CDR3 reads TGTGCCAGCTCTGGGGGCATTGATGGCTACACCTTC. Translation gives CASSGGIDGYTF.

The chain joins TRBV19 to TRBJ1-2; 7 nucleotides agree with TRBD1. Trimming at V came to 5 bases and at J to 4 bases, leaving 7 bases not matched to a gene. Germline V CDR1 and CDR2: LNHDA, SQIVND (reference sequence). The CDR3 is 14 residues long. The DNA for the CDR3 is TGTGCCAGTAGTTCACAGGGGATAAGCTATGGCTACACCTTC. It encodes CASSSQGISYGYTF. The complete variable domain, with remaining parts taken from reference TRBV19 and TRBJ1-2, reads DGGITQSPKYLFRKEGQNVTLSCEQNLNHDAMYWYRQDPGQGLRLIYYSQIVNDFQKGDIAEGYSVSREKKESFPLTVTSAQKNPTAFYLCASSSQGISYGYTFGSGTRLTVV.

This clone was counted between two and nine times. V gene TRBV7-9 combines with J gene TRBJ2-1, with TRBD1 matching 9 bases. The CDR3 sequence is 14 residues long. Germline loops: CDR1 SEHNR, CDR2 FQNEAQ (reference sequence). After removal of 5 bases from V and 6 bases from J, the junction contained 5 bases not matched to a gene. The CDR3 coding sequence is TGTGCCAGCAGCCTCCGGGACAGGGCCAATGAGCAGTTCTTC. It translates to CASSLRDRANEQFF.

A few counts support this clone. V is TRBV7-2 and J is TRBJ2-1; D call uncertain. Trimming took off 1 base at V and 12 bases at J, with 10 bases between the two ends. Germline loops: CDR1 SGHTA, CDR2 FQGNSA. The CDR3 has 12 amino acids. The CDR3 protein is CASSLDIAGQFF. As DNA, the CDR3 is TGTGCCAGCAGCTTAGACATTGCAGGGCAGTTCTTC.